Shown below are 14 T cell receptor beta chains from a single sample sequenced in a study of shared clonotypes between healthy human individuals. Some clones are missing from TCRdb's copy, which holds only in-frame ones; the method was immunoSEQ multiplex PCR. The table has about 2,500,000 clones, around nine tenths seen once. Source material: naive CD4+ T cells sorted from blood. Subset noted: CD45RA+ positively selected. Receptor source: a man aged 18 to 35 in good health.

As regards this clone: Its ends do not fully match the called genes, so a read error is possible. The gene calls are TRBV7-7 and TRBJ2-7; a weak D match, TRBD2 (5 bases). CDR1 and CDR2 (germline): SSHAT, FNYEAQ (reference sequence). The CDR3 length is 14 residues. The CDR3 region has the DNA TGTGCTAGCAGCTTATCCTGGGAGTCCCACGAGCAGTACTTC. Translated: CASSLSWESHEQYF.

The chain has TRBV30 and TRBJ2-5; D gene uncertain. Germline loops: CDR1 GTSNPN, CDR2 SVGIG (reference sequence). The CDR3 runs 13 residues. V was shortened by 1 base and J by 4 bases, with 10 bases between the two germline ends. Here the CDR3 DNA reads TGTGCCTGGAGTGGATCTTCAGGAGAGACCCAGTACTTC. This translates into CAWSGSSGETQYF.

As regards this clone: At the DNA level, this CDR3 is encoded by other sequences in the same sample as well. The rearrangement joins TRBV5-1 to TRBJ2-7; D is perhaps TRBD1 or TRBD2 (5 bases each). V was clipped by 0 bases and J by 1 base, with 11 bases between them. From germline, CDR1 is SGHRS and CDR2 YFSETQ. The length of the CDR3 is 15 residues. CDR3 residues: CASSLGGTASYEQYF. CDR3 nucleotide sequence: TGCGCCAGCAGCTTGGGGGGGACGGCTTCCTACGAGCAGTACTTC.

CDR3 amino acids: CASKARGTGANVLTF. The CDR3 DNA follows: TGTGCCAGCAAGGCGAGGGGAACTGGGGCCAACGTCCTGACTTTC. This chain links TRBV28 with TRBJ2-6; D might be TRBD1 or TRBD2, each matching 5 bases. The CDR3 has 15 amino acids. Germline V gene data show CDR1 as MDHEN and CDR2 as SYDVKM. Trimming left V 7 bases short and J 2 bases short, with 12 bases between.

This chain connects TRBV15 to TRBJ2-7; D may be TRBD2 (5 bases). Trimming cost V 5 bases and J 7 bases, with 15 bases left between them. The germline V gene has CDR1 LNHNV and CDR2 YYDKDF (reference sequence). This CDR3 region has 13 residues. Here the CDR3 reads CATSSTVGGEQYF. The CDR3 region has the DNA TGTGCCACCAGCTCCACGGTAGGAGGAGAGCAGTACTTC.

The V gene is TRBV23-1, the J gene TRBJ1-2; the D is unclear. TRBV23-1 is an ORF; its function is uncertain. V was pared by 4 bases and J by 3 bases, with 15 bases between. CDR3 size: 15 residues. The CDR3 protein is CASSRRWKPHYGYTF. As DNA, the CDR3 is TGCGCCAGCAGTCGGCGATGGAAGCCTCACTATGGCTACACCTTC.

V usage is TRBV2 and J usage is TRBJ2-3; 9 bases align to TRBD2. The germline gives CDR1 SNHLY, CDR2 FYNNEI. V was clipped by 3 bases and J by 6 bases; unmatched bases: 7. The CDR3 contains 15 residues. CDR3 in amino acids: CASSERGLARDTQYF. In DNA, the CDR3 is TGTGCCAGCAGTGAGAGGGGACTAGCACGGGATACGCAGTATTTT.

The rearrangement joins TRBV2 to TRBJ2-1; 11 positions agree with TRBD1. The CDR3 covers 13 residues. Per germline, CDR1 SNHLY and CDR2 FYNNEI. V was pared by 6 bases and J by 9 bases, with 4 bases of the junction left unmatched. CDR3 in DNA: TGTGCCAGCAGAGGACAGGGGGCGATTGAGCAGTTCTTC. Translating gives CASRGQGAIEQFF.

This chain connects TRBV5-4 to TRBJ2-3, with D tentatively TRBD2 (6 bases). Per germline, CDR1 SGHNT and CDR2 YYREEE (reference sequence). The CDR3 has 14 residues. The V gene lost 4 bases and the J gene lost 1 base, with 10 bases spanning the gap. The CDR3 loop reads CASSTGLGTDTQYF. DNA for the CDR3: TGTGCCAGCAGCACGGGACTTGGCACAGATACGCAGTATTTT. Full variable domain (remainder filled in from reference TRBV5-4 and TRBJ2-3): ETGVTQSPTHLIKTRGQQVTLRCSSQSGHNTVSWYQQALGQGPQFIFQYYREEENGRGNFPPRFSGLQFPNYSSELNVNALELDDSALYLCASSTGLGTDTQYFGPGTRLTVL.

The chain recombines TRBV28 with TRBJ1-3; no firm D call. The CDR3 is made up of 11 amino acids. Germline V gives CDR1 MDHEN, CDR2 SYDVKM. Between the trimmed V and J ends, which lost 7 bases and 4 bases, there was a span of 5 bases. CDR3 DNA: TGTGCCAGCACCAGAGGAAACACCATATATTTT. Residues: CASTRGNTIYF. Looking up the rest from reference TRBV28 and TRBJ1-3 gives the full variable domain: DVKVTQSSRYLVKRTGEKVFLECVQDMDHENMFWYRQDPGLGLRLIYFSYDVKMKEKGDIPEGYSVSREKKERFSLILESASTNQTSMYLCASTRGNTIYFGEGSWLTVV.

This clone was counted between two and nine times. The chain recombines TRBV4-1 with TRBJ1-5, with D possibly TRBD1 on 6 matching bases. The CDR3 extends over 16 amino acids. V gave up 1 base and J gave up 3 bases, with 13 bases separating them. The germline V gene encodes CDR1 MGHRA and CDR2 YSYEKL. The CDR3 DNA follows: TGCGCCAGCAGCCAAGTTCCCACAGGGACCAATCAGCCCCAGCATTTT. Translated: CASSQVPTGTNQPQHF.

This sequence joins TRBV6-5 and TRBJ2-2, with a possible D match to TRBD2 (6 bases). The CDR3 sequence is 12 residues long. CDR1 and CDR2 (germline): MNHEY, SVGAGI. The germline V and J ends were trimmed by 6 bases and 6 bases, with 8 bases remaining between them. CDR3 bases: TGTGCCAGCAGGACGGGGGCCGGGGAGCTGTTTTTT. As protein: CASRTGAGELFF.

The chain has TRBV11-2 and TRBJ2-1; 7 bases align to TRBD1. V shed 6 bases, J shed 7 bases, and the junction held 15 bases outside the gene matches. CDR3 length equals 16 residues. From germline, CDR1 is SGHAT and CDR2 FQNNGV. Here the CDR3 reads CASRPLKGAVWNEQFF. CDR3 nucleotides: TGTGCCAGCAGACCGCTCAAGGGGGCAGTGTGGAATGAGCAGTTCTTC.

Comment on this clone: At the DNA level, this CDR3 is encoded by other sequences in the same sample as well. J is TRBJ2-7 and V is TRBV11-3, with a tentative D call TRBD2 (5 bases). Germline CDR1 SGHNT, CDR2 YENEEA. This CDR3 has 14 amino acids. Trimming shortened V by 1 base and J by 0 bases, and 7 bases separated the two germline ends. In DNA form, the CDR3 reads TGTGCCAGCAGCTTAGGAGGGTCCTCCTACGAGCAGTACTTC. Protein product: CASSLGGSSYEQYF.